These 29 T cell receptor beta chains were sequenced from one sample in a study of T cell repertoires in cytomegalovirus infection. No antigens are known for them. TCRdb ran MiXCR on the reads and lists one entry per CDR3 protein. There are some 590,000 distinct CDR3 sequences in the sample; just under 40% occur only once, and 48% lies in the top ten. The sequences come from cultured PBMCs, collected from culture after CMV antigen stimulation. The receptors come from a human donor in good health (CMV status not recorded). Some clones in this sample may be carry-over from other donors' samples.

This clonotype was observed many times. The chain carries TRBV7-2 and TRBJ1-5; no firm D call. This CDR3 region has 15 residues. Per the germline V gene, CDR1 is SGHTA and CDR2 is FQGNSA. The V and J ends lost 3 bases and 6 bases respectively, with 15 bases between them. Here the CDR3 reads CASSLRASGSQPQHF. The CDR3 bases are TGTGCCAGCAGCTTGAGAGCCTCGGGAAGTCAGCCCCAGCATTTT.

The table lists this clonotype with a few counts. This chain uses TRBV7-9 with TRBJ2-1, with 10 bases matching TRBD2. CDR1 is SEHNR and CDR2 is FQNEAQ in the germline V gene (reference sequence). The V segment lost 2 bases and the J segment 7 bases; nucleotides outside the gene matches: 8. The CDR3 extends over 16 amino acids. The CDR3 region has the DNA TGTGCCAGCAGCTTACCTAGCGGGAGATCTGGGAATGAGCAGTTCTTC. Translated: CASSLPSGRSGNEQFF.

This clonotype was observed a handful of times. The genes are TRBV6-5 and TRBJ2-3; tentatively, D is TRBD1 (5 bases). V dropped 6 bases and J dropped 1 base, with 17 bases sitting between them. CDR3 length: 16 residues. Germline assignment: CDR1 MNHEY and CDR2 SVGAGI. The CDR3 here is CASRRRQSPGTDTQYF. The CDR3 region has the DNA TGTGCCAGCAGGCGTCGACAGTCCCCGGGCACAGATACGCAGTATTTT.

The rearrangement uses TRBV28 and TRBJ2-3, with D maybe TRBD1 (6 bases). This CDR3 is built from 18 residues. Trimming took off 6 bases at V and 0 bases at J, with 22 bases between the two ends. Looked up from germline, CDR1 is MDHEN and CDR2 is SYDVKM. CDR3: CASSSPSGHTKSTDTQYF. CDR3 bases: TGTGCCAGCAGCTCGCCTTCGGGACACACCAAAAGCACAGATACGCAGTATTTT.

V is TRBV4-1 and J is TRBJ1-3, with D unresolved. There are 15 residues in the CDR3. The V end was cut by 0 bases, the J end by 0 bases, with 6 bases between. Germline values: CDR1 MGHRA, CDR2 YSYEKL. As DNA, the CDR3 is TGCGCCAGCAGCCAAGACGGAGCCTCTGGAAACACCATATATTTT. Translating gives CASSQDGASGNTIYF.

The chain is built from TRBV7-6 and TRBJ1-3, with D possibly being TRBD1 (5 bases). CDR1 and CDR2 (germline): SGHVS, FNYEAQ. The CDR3 length is 16 residues. V was cut by 0 bases and J by 2 bases, with 11 bases left in between. CDR3: CASSLAFGGTGNTIYF. As DNA, the CDR3 is TGTGCCAGCAGCTTAGCCTTCGGGGGAACTGGAAACACCATATATTTT.

Ten or more counts support this clonotype. The chain recombines TRBV11-2 with TRBJ2-1; D is unresolved. Germline-derived CDR1 and CDR2 are SGHAT and FQNNGV. Trimming shortened V by 3 bases and J by 0 bases, and 6 bases separated the two germline ends. This CDR3 comprises 14 residues. In DNA, the CDR3 is TGTGCCAGCAGCTTCGGCAGCTCCTACAATGAGCAGTTCTTC. Protein: CASSFGSSYNEQFF.

This clonotype was counted only a few times. The V gene is TRBV5-5, the J gene TRBJ2-1; either TRBD1 or TRBD2 may fit D (9 bases each). V lost 2 bases and J 5 bases, leaving 29 bases between the germline ends. CDR1 and CDR2 (germline): SGHKS, YYEKEE (reference sequence). The CDR3 runs 20 residues. CDR3 protein: CASSFTRDRVLAGPNNEQFF. CDR3 in DNA: TGTGCCAGCAGCTTCACCCGGGACAGGGTTCTAGCGGGACCAAACAATGAGCAGTTCTTC.

The chain is built from TRBV6-6 and TRBJ1-4; D is uncertain. Germline CDR1 MNHNY, CDR2 SVGAGI (reference sequence). The CDR3 covers 14 residues. The V end lost 8 bases, the J end lost 7 bases, and 17 bases lay between the germline ends. CDR3 DNA: TGTGCCAGCCGGCGCTCCGGGTACGGTGAAAAACTGTTTTTT. This translates into CASRRSGYGEKLFF.

Only one count was recorded for this clonotype. This chain uses TRBV19 with TRBJ1-1, with 7 bases aligning to TRBD1. From germline, CDR1 is LNHDA and CDR2 SQIVND (reference sequence). V gave up 9 bases and J gave up 3 bases; unmatched junction bases: 7. The CDR3 runs 13 residues. The CDR3 DNA follows: TGTGCCAGCAACACCGACAGGGACACTGAAGCTTTCTTT. It yields the protein CASNTDRDTEAFF.

This clonotype was counted a few times. CDR3: CATRRGGGNQPQHF. The DNA for the CDR3 is TGTGCCACACGCAGGGGAGGTGGCAATCAGCCCCAGCATTTT. This chain uses TRBV6-2 or TRBV6-3 with TRBJ1-5, with a tentative D call TRBD1 (6 bases). V was clipped by 10 bases and J by 2 bases, with 15 bases between them. The CDR3 is 14 residues long. Germline V gene data show CDR1 as MNHEY and CDR2 as SVGEGT.

This clonotype turned up a few times. The chain links TRBV7-2 to TRBJ1-2, with 7 bases identical to TRBD1. Germline V gene sequence: CDR1 SGHTA, CDR2 FQGNSA. This CDR3 has 14 amino acids. With 5 bases clipped from V and 4 bases from J, the junction kept 7 bases outside the gene matches. The CDR3 DNA reads TGTGCCAGCAGCGTCCAGGGGGGCGGCTATGGCTACACCTTC. Translated: CASSVQGGGYGYTF.

This clonotype was counted between two and nine times. This sequence joins TRBV2 and TRBJ2-7; 10 bases align to TRBD2. Per the germline V gene, CDR1 is SNHLY and CDR2 is FYNNEI. This CDR3 region has 14 residues. The ends lost 6 bases at V and 3 bases at J; junction bases unmatched: 5. The CDR3 DNA reads as TGTGCCAGCAGAGGGCTAGCGGGGGACTACGAGCAGTACTTC. This encodes CASRGLAGDYEQYF.

To note about this clonotype: A clone one base away is much larger, so this may be a read error. The genes are TRBV7-4 and TRBJ1-1; the D is unclear. This CDR3 region has 15 residues. CDR1 is SGHVT, CDR2 SQSDAQ, per germline. Trimming took off 2 bases at V and 0 bases at J, with 10 bases between the two ends. The CDR3 nucleotides are TGTGCCAGCAGCTTAAGGGCGGGGATGAACACTGAAGCTTTCTTT. Amino acid sequence: CASSLRAGMNTEAFF.

This clonotype has only a few counts. V gene TRBV4-3 combines with J gene TRBJ2-1, with TRBD2 matching 7 bases. The J segment lost 1 base and the V segment lost 3 bases, leaving 9 bases of the junction unmatched. Germline V gene data show CDR1 as LGHNA and CDR2 as YSLEER. This CDR3 is built from 17 residues. The CDR3 sequence: CASSQAILATSYNEQFF. The CDR3 region has the DNA TGCGCCAGCAGCCAGGCAATACTAGCGACATCCTACAATGAGCAGTTCTTC.

This clonotype has just a few counts. The chain couples TRBV7-2 to TRBJ2-2; possibly TRBD2 for D (5 bases). This CDR3 contains 13 residues. Germline V gives CDR1 SGHTA, CDR2 FQGNSA. V was trimmed by 1 base and J by 10 bases, leaving 10 bases between them. The CDR3 loop is CASSLVARMELFF. Here the CDR3 DNA reads TGTGCCAGCAGCTTAGTAGCGCGGATGGAGCTGTTTTTT.

The genes are TRBV19 and TRBJ2-1; D possibly corresponds to TRBD2 (6 bases). V lost 4 bases to trimming and J lost 7 bases, with 14 bases between them. Per germline, CDR1 LNHDA and CDR2 SQIVND (reference sequence). The CDR3 covers 14 residues. The CDR3: CASSRFSGGNEQFF. The DNA for the CDR3 is TGTGCCAGTAGTAGGTTTAGCGGTGGGAATGAGCAGTTCTTC.

CDR3 sequence reads: CASSIDLQTGRYF. As DNA, the CDR3 is TGTGCCAGTAGTATAGATCTCCAGACGGGTCGGTACTTC. This rearrangement joins TRBV19 to TRBJ2-7; D unclear. With 0 bases removed from V and 12 bases from J, the gap between germline ends came to 15 bases. This CDR3 is 13 amino acids long. CDR1 and CDR2 from the germline V gene are LNHDA and SQIVND (reference sequence).

At least ten counts were recorded for this clonotype. The chain has TRBV7-8 and TRBJ2-3, with D maybe TRBD2 (7 bases). Germline V gives CDR1 SGHVS, CDR2 FQNEAQ. This CDR3 spans 14 amino acids. The V end was cut by 8 bases, the J end by 5 bases, with 17 bases between. The CDR3: CASRGGGQGDTQYF. The CDR3 nucleotides read TGTGCCAGCCGAGGGGGGGGCCAAGGAGATACGCAGTATTTT.

The chain links TRBV20-1 to TRBJ2-1; 9 nucleotides align to TRBD2. Germline CDR1 DFQATT, CDR2 SNEGSKA (reference sequence). V dropped 5 bases and J dropped 3; count of bases not matched to a gene: 5. The CDR3 is 14 residues long. CDR3 nucleotide sequence: TGCAGTGCTCATAGCGGGAGTCGCTACAATGAGCAGTTCTTC. This codes for CSAHSGSRYNEQFF.

This clonotype was observed a handful of times. For the CDR3, the DNA is TGTGCCAGCAGCTCCCTCGGGGAAGCTTTCTTT. It codes for CASSSLGEAFF. V usage is TRBV7-9 and J usage is TRBJ1-1; no firm D call. Trimming left V 4 bases short and J 8 bases short, with 8 bases between. Germline values: CDR1 SEHNR, CDR2 FQNEAQ (reference sequence). The CDR3 is 11 amino acids.

The V gene is TRBV2, the J gene TRBJ2-3; no clear D gene. Germline CDR1 and CDR2: SNHLY and FYNNEI. The V end was cut by 1 base, the J end by 4 bases, with 15 bases between. The CDR3 runs 16 residues. In nucleotides, the CDR3 is TGTGCCAGCAGTGAAGAGGCCCTCTCTGGAGCAGATACGCAGTATTTT. It translates to CASSEEALSGADTQYF.

In DNA form, the CDR3 reads TGTGCCAGCAGGCGAGGGGGCGCTGACTATGGCTACACCTTC. This sequence encodes CASRRGGADYGYTF. This chain links TRBV6-2 or TRBV6-3 with TRBJ1-2; 7 bases match TRBD1. Germline V gives CDR1 MNHEY, CDR2 SVGEGT. This CDR3 comprises 14 residues. With 6 bases clipped from V and 3 bases from J, the junction kept 7 bases outside the gene matches.

V gene TRBV18 combines with J gene TRBJ1-3; no reliable D call. Between the trimmed V and J ends, which lost 3 bases and 0 bases, there was a span of 15 bases. Germline-derived CDR1 and CDR2 are KGHSH and LQKENI. This CDR3 spans 17 amino acids. CDR3 sequence (DNA): TGTGCCAGCTCACCGAAACGGCCGGGGTACTCTGGAAACACCATATATTTT. Translating it yields CASSPKRPGYSGNTIYF. Complete variable domain (other parts from reference TRBV18 and TRBJ1-3): NAGVMQNPRHLVRRRGQEARLRCSPMKGHSHVYWYRQLPEEGLKFMVYLQKENIIDESGMPKERFSAEFPKEGPSILRIQQVVRGDSAAYFCASSPKRPGYSGNTIYFGEGSWLTVV.

The chain carries TRBV12-5 and TRBJ1-2; no firm D call. Trimming removed 0 bases at V and 0 bases at J, with 14 bases between. The CDR3 totals 17 residues. CDR1 and CDR2 (germline): LGHNT, FRNRAP. The CDR3 region has the DNA TGTGCTAGTGGTTTGGTACTTGCCCCAGATGCTAACTATGGCTACACCTTC. This gives the protein CASGLVLAPDANYGYTF.

The rearrangement links TRBV12-3 or TRBV12-4 to TRBJ1-1, with 7 bases that match TRBD1. V was pared by 1 base and J by 8 bases, with 4 bases of the junction left unmatched. The CDR3 contains 13 residues. The CDR3: CASSLVTTGEAFF. The CDR3 DNA is TGTGCCAGCAGTTTAGTCACGACAGGGGAAGCTTTCTTT.

This chain joins TRBV5-1 and TRBJ1-1, with D possibly being TRBD1 (6 bases). With 1 base removed from V and 0 bases from J, the gap between germline ends came to 19 bases. This CDR3 region has 18 residues. Germline assignment: CDR1 SGHRS and CDR2 YFSETQ. In nucleotides, the CDR3 is TGCGCCAGCAGCTTGCCGTCGGGACAAGAAAATATGAACACTGAAGCTTTCTTT. This translates into CASSLPSGQENMNTEAFF.

In regard to this clonotype: Here the CDR3 omits its conserved ending phenylalanine or tryptophan, so a read error is the likely source. V and J are TRBV20-1 and TRBJ2-1, with 9 positions matching TRBD1. CDR3 size: 15 residues. Germline CDR1 DFQATT, CDR2 SNEGSKA (reference sequence). The junction had 7 bases not matched to a gene; V was cut back by 4 bases and J by 3 bases. The CDR3 nucleotides read TGCAGTGCTACCCAAAGACAGGGGGTCTACAATGAGCAGTTCCTC. Its translation: CSATQRQGVYNEQFL.

The rearrangement uses TRBV9 and TRBJ1-2; TRBD1 might be the D (6 bases). The V gene's germline CDR1 is SGDLS and CDR2 YYNGEE. The V gene lost 4 bases and the J gene lost 3 bases, with 13 bases spanning the gap. The CDR3 consists of 14 residues. CDR3 residues: CASSSGVWDYGYTF. CDR3 bases: TGTGCCAGCAGCTCAGGGGTTTGGGACTATGGCTACACCTTC.